Presented here are 14 T cell receptor beta chains from one specimen sequenced in a study of regulatory T cells in long-lasting Graves disease. Time point meaning: newly diagnosed GD, antithyroid drugs for less than 3 months. After RNA was extracted from PBMCs, the TCR library was made from it. Building of the TCR beta libraries involved iRepertoire HTBI primers and Arm-PCR of CDR3 regions. A single record per CDR3 protein comes from TCRdb applying MiXCR to the multiplex PCR reads. The sample includes roughly 500,000 distinct CDR3 sequences, around an eighth of them seen just once. The sample was also linked to a second study, of T cells in Graves' hyperthyroidism and ophthalmopathy.

Material: peripheral blood mononuclear cells (PBMCs), obtained at new diagnosis, from a patient treated with antithyroid drugs. These receptors were obtained from a man under 40 with Graves disease.

This clonotype was counted only a few times. The chain combines TRBV12-5 with TRBJ2-6, with TRBD1 matching over 12 bases. The CDR3 length is 16 residues. Germline CDR1 is LGHNT and CDR2 is FRNRAP. Germline trimming cut 6 bases from V and 2 bases from J; bases unmatched to any gene: 2. CDR3 loop: CASGGQGAPGANVLTF. The CDR3 DNA sequence: TGTGCTAGTGGGGGACAGGGGGCGCCTGGGGCCAACGTCCTGACTTTC.

This clonotype was observed a handful of times. V gene TRBV20-1 combines with J gene TRBJ2-1; 10 nucleotides line up with TRBD2. CDR3 size: 15 residues. Germline V gives CDR1 DFQATT, CDR2 SNEGSKA (reference sequence). The V segment lost 5 bases and the J segment 4 bases; nucleotides outside the gene matches: 8. In nucleotides, the CDR3 is TGCAGTGCTTTCCGGACTAGCGGATTATACAATGAGCAGTTCTTC. Amino acid sequence: CSAFRTSGLYNEQFF.

This clonotype was picked up a small number of times. The CDR3 DNA follows: TGTGCCAGCAGCCAATCAGTACTAGCGGGTTACAATGAGCAGTTCTTC. This gives the protein CASSQSVLAGYNEQFF. The chain employs TRBV16 and TRBJ2-1; 9 bases match TRBD2. The CDR3 length is 16 residues. Losses at the gene ends were 0 bases for V and 4 bases for J; bases not matched to a gene: 4. In germline, CDR1 is KGHSY, CDR2 FQNENV.

This clonotype was found many times. V gene TRBV7-9 combines with J gene TRBJ1-2; no firm D call. V dropped 4 bases and J dropped 4 bases, with 10 bases sitting between them. The CDR3 runs to 13 residues. Germline V CDR1 and CDR2: SEHNR, FQNEAQ (reference sequence). CDR3 sequence reads: CASSSAVSYGYTF. The CDR3 nucleotides are TGTGCCAGCAGCTCAGCAGTTTCCTATGGCTACACCTTC.

This clonotype appeared a few times. The rearrangement links TRBV5-4 to TRBJ2-5; 8 nucleotides agree with TRBD2. The CDR3 sequence is 15 residues long. V shed 4 bases and J 2 bases; nucleotides not matched to a gene: 7. Germline-derived CDR1 and CDR2 are SGHNT and YYREEE (reference sequence). The CDR3 nucleotides are TGTGCCAGCAGCGTCGGACTAGCAGGGCAAGAGACCCAGTACTTC. This translates into CASSVGLAGQETQYF.

The rearrangement joins TRBV6-2 or TRBV6-3 to TRBJ2-1; D remains ambiguous. Looked up from germline, CDR1 is MNHEY and CDR2 is SVGEGT. V lost 5 bases, J lost 0 bases, and 11 bases lay in between. This CDR3 is 15 amino acids long. This CDR3 is CASSVVMSSYNEQFF. The CDR3 DNA is TGTGCCAGCAGTGTTGTCATGAGCTCCTACAATGAGCAGTTCTTC.

At least ten counts were recorded for this clonotype. The rearrangement uses TRBV28 and TRBJ2-6, with 7 bases that match TRBD1. Looked up from germline, CDR1 is MDHEN and CDR2 is SYDVKM. The trim removed 3 bases at V and 2 bases at J, leaving 19 bases unmatched. This CDR3 has 21 amino acids. CDR3 nucleotide sequence: TGTGCCAGCAGTTTGGGGAACTCCGGGACAGCCTTTGTTGCTGGGGCCAACGTCCTGACTTTC. Residues: CASSLGNSGTAFVAGANVLTF.

This clonotype has a count of ten or more. The chain links TRBV12-3 or TRBV12-4 to TRBJ2-1, with D maybe TRBD1 (7 bases). With 6 bases removed from V and 12 bases from J, the gap between germline ends came to 18 bases. The CDR3 has 13 amino acids. The CDR3 loop reads CASSPQGGLGQFF. For the CDR3, the DNA is TGTGCCAGCAGCCCGCAGGGGGGTTTGGGGCAGTTCTTC.

The chain joins TRBV7-2 to TRBJ2-1; 9 bases fit TRBD2. J was trimmed by 7 bases and V by 5 bases; bases with no gene match: 9. Per the germline V gene, CDR1 is SGHTA and CDR2 is FQGNSA. The CDR3 loop spans 15 amino acids. The CDR3 nucleotides read TGTGCCAGCAGCCTAGTAGCGGGGGCTAAGAATGAGCAGTTCTTC. It yields the protein CASSLVAGAKNEQFF.

This clonotype was seen ten or more times. The chain employs TRBV30 and TRBJ2-2; D ambiguous. The CDR3 is 12 residues long. Trimming pared 4 bases from V and 5 bases from J, leaving 8 bases between. Per the germline V gene, CDR1 is GTSNPN and CDR2 is SVGIG (reference sequence). CDR3 sequence (DNA): TGTGCCTGGAACCCACGGACCGGGGAGCTGTTTTTT. This codes for CAWNPRTGELFF.

Ten or more counts support this clonotype. The chain employs TRBV6-2 or TRBV6-3 and TRBJ1-1; tentative D call: TRBD1 (5 bases). Deletions cut 6 bases from V and 0 bases from J, with 14 bases between. The CDR3 spans 15 residues. Germline CDR1 is MNHEY and CDR2 is SVGEGT. The CDR3: CASSPTGTLNTEAFF. CDR3 in DNA: TGTGCCAGCAGCCCTACAGGTACCTTGAACACTGAAGCTTTCTTT.

The table lists this clonotype with many counts. This chain uses TRBV27 with TRBJ2-7, with unresolved D. The V end was cut by 3 bases, the J end by 6 bases, with 21 bases between. From germline, CDR1 is MNHEY and CDR2 SMNVEV (reference sequence). The CDR3 is 16 amino acids. CDR3 protein: CASSLGFGVSSGEQYF. The CDR3 nucleotides are TGTGCCAGCAGTTTGGGGTTTGGGGTTTCTTCTGGCGAGCAGTACTTC.

This clonotype occurred many times. The chain links TRBV12-3 or TRBV12-4 to TRBJ2-7; no firm D call. The CDR3 contains 11 residues. Trimming took off 3 bases at V and 6 bases at J, with 6 bases between the two ends. The chain's CDR3 is CASSFISEQYF. CDR3 DNA sequence: TGTGCCAGCAGTTTTATCTCCGAGCAGTACTTC.

At least ten counts were recorded for this clonotype. The genes are TRBV18 and TRBJ2-7, with 7 bases fitting TRBD1. J was trimmed by 7 bases and V by 2 bases; bases with no gene match: 2. The CDR3 is 12 residues long. Germline CDR1 KGHSH, CDR2 LQKENI. As DNA, the CDR3 is TGTGCCAGCTCACCAGGGACAGAAGAGCAGTACTTC. Translated, it gives CASSPGTEEQYF.